This TCR beta chain was sequenced in a study of T cell repertoires in cytomegalovirus infection. A remark on this clonotype: Its cognate antigen is unknown. One junction end does not reproduce the germline sequence, and a read error may be involved.

TCRdb reprocessed the reads with MiXCR, giving one entry per CDR3 protein. The data show about a million distinct CDR3 sequences, approximately 31% seen once. This CDR3 spans 15 amino acids. CDR1 SGHVS and CDR2 FNYEAQ come from the germline V gene. This clonotype was sampled from a human donor in good health (CMV status not recorded). Some clones in this sample may be carry-over from other donors' samples. The specimen comprised cultured CD8+ T cells from PBMCs, sampled from culture after CMV antigen stimulation. V and J are TRBV7-6 and TRBJ2-3, with D perhaps TRBD1 (5 bases). This CDR3 is CASSLTRTHTNTRYF. In DNA, the CDR3 is TGTGCCAGCAGCTTAACCCGGACACACACAAATACGCGGTATTTT.